These T cell receptor beta chains were read from a single sample in a study of blood T cell repertoires in COVID-19. TCRdb keeps only in-frame clones here, not all; method: immunoSEQ multiplex PCR. The data contain approximately 350,000 clones, 75% to 90% of them singletons. Sequencing was performed on peripheral blood. The source is a woman aged 45-60 years with COVID-19, enrolled during active disease. CDR3s include the opening cysteine and the closing phenylalanine or tryptophan. Only part of the rows carry a size: once, few, many, or a class if the clone is expanded.

size	V	J	length	CDR3
-	TRBV29-1	TRBJ1-2	12	CSVTGGAYGYTF
-	TRBV18	TRBJ2-2	14	CASSSTSNTGELFF
few	TRBV27	TRBJ1-2	15	CASRGEVSFPLGYTF
-	TRBV19	TRBJ2-5	11	CASSKSGTQYF
-	TRBV21-1	TRBJ2-1	17	CASSKSGHHQTYNEQFF
-	TRBV7-2	TRBJ1-6	16	CASSLLHRAANSPLHF
-	TRBV6-2/TRBV6-3	TRBJ2-5	15	CASSPRLAGSETQYF
-	TRBV5-1	TRBJ2-5	17	CASTPGAGGYRQETQYF
-	TRBV24-1	TRBJ1-5	14	CATSEGQAQRPQHF
once	TRBV5-1	TRBJ2-7	15	CASSHTTSGRNEQYF
-	TRBV2	TRBJ1-4	13	CATAGQGYEKLFF
-	TRBV21-1	TRBJ2-5	15	CASWGWDRLQETQYF
-	TRBV9	TRBJ2-7	14	CASSVRDRGPEQYF
-	TRBV5-4	TRBJ2-1	17	CASSTGTSGSFYNEQFF
-	TRBV29-1	TRBJ2-7	13	CSARREGTYEQYF
-	TRBV21-1	TRBJ2-3	18	CASSRALRGGSGTDTQYF
few	TRBV5-8	TRBJ2-1	16	CASSLGWSPGYNEQFF
-	TRBV19	TRBJ1-3	18	CASSIQGLTGSGGNTIYF
-	TRBV6-6	TRBJ2-5	15	CASSYSTGAVVTQYF
-	TRBV19	TRBJ2-1	15	CASSIKTSGNAEQFF
-	TRBV7-2	TRBJ2-3	15	CASSLVQIPTDTQYF
once	TRBV6-5	TRBJ2-7	11	CASSRGGEQYF
-	TRBV6-5	TRBJ1-1	14	CASKGRLMNTEAFF
-	TRBV19	TRBJ1-5	13	CASSGTGNQPQHF
-	TRBV2	TRBJ2-1	15	CASSEGQGTYNEQFF
once	TRBV19	TRBJ1-5	16	CASSRTRQGAYQPQHF
-	TRBV7-7	TRBJ2-2	14	CASSLTGVTGELFF
-	TRBV5-1	TRBJ1-1	14	CASSPDRGSTEAFF
-	TRBV27	TRBJ1-5	15	CASSLGQGGNQPQHF
-	TRBV3-1/TRBV3-2	TRBJ2-1	12	CASSQSRREQFF
-	TRBV9	TRBJ1-1	13	CASSTGTSVEAFF
-	TRBV15	TRBJ2-3	14	CATSQGPNTDTQYF
-	TRBV2	TRBJ2-3	12	CASSTSTDTQYF
-	TRBV29-1	TRBJ2-7	14	CSVPRAGGSYEQYF
-	TRBV12-5	TRBJ2-3	13	CASVHPGGDTQYF
once	TRBV4-1	TRBJ1-5	15	CASSQQGVSNQPQHF
-	TRBV3-1/TRBV3-2	TRBJ2-5	15	CASSLPAGEGETQYF
-	TRBV3-1/TRBV3-2	TRBJ2-4	17	CASSHLAGGLAKNIQYF
-	TRBV3-1/TRBV3-2	TRBJ2-2	15	CASSPGTGRTGELFF
-	TRBV20-1	TRBJ1-1	14	CSASRFGVGTEAFF
-	TRBV4-1	TRBJ2-1	15	CASSQRLAGTDEQFF
-	TRBV24-1	TRBJ1-2	15	CATSDSGQGRYGYTF
-	TRBV18	TRBJ2-3	15	CASSTTSGGADTQYF
-	TRBV6-5	TRBJ2-4	14	CASSYSTGSNIQYF
-	TRBV5-1	TRBJ2-5	14	CASSSGQPLTAQYF
-	TRBV6-5	TRBJ1-1	15	CASSYGRGVGTEAFF
few	TRBV14	TRBJ2-7	15	CASSQLASRSYEQYF
-	TRBV5-1	TRBJ2-1	18	CASSLVVSGRASYNEQFF
-	TRBV4-2	TRBJ1-2	14	CASSQETTVRGYTF
-	TRBV10-1	TRBJ2-3	14	CASSESSGTDTQYF
once	TRBV14	TRBJ1-1	18	CASRPNRDIRGLNTEAFF